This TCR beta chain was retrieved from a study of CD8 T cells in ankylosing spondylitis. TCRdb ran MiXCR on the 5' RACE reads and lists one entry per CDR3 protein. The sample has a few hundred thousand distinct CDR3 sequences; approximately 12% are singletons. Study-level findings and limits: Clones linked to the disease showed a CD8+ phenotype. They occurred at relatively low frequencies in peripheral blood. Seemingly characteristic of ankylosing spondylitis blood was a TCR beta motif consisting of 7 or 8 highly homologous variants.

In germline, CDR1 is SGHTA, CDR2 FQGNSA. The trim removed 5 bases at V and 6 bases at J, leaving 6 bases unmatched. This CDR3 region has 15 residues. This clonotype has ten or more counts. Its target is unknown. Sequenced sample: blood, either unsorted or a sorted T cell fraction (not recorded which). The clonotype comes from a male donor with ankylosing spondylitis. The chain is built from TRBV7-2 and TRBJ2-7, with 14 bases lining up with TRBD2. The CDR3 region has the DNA TGTGCCAGCAGCCCCGGACTAGCGGGAGGTATCGAGCAGTACGTC. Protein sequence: CASSPGLAGGIEQYV.